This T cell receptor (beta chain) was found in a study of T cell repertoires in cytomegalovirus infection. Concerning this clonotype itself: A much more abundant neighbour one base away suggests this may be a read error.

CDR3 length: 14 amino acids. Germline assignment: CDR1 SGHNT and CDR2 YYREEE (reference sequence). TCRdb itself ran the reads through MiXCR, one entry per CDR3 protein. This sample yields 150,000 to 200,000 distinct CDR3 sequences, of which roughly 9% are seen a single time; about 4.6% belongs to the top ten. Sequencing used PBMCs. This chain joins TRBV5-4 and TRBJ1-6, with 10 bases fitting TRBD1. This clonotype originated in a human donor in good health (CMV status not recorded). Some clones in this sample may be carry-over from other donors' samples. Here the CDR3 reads CAISLGQGHSPLHF. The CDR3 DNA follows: TGTGCCATCAGCCTGGGACAGGGGCATTCACCCCTCCACTTT.